One sample yielded the 7 T cell receptor beta chains listed below, sequenced in a study of shared clonotypes between healthy human individuals. Measured with immunoSEQ multiplex PCR; TCRdb has only the in-frame clones, and not every one. The sample has a few million clones, 85% to 95% seen once. The sample consisted of naive CD4+ T cells from PBMCs. Subset noted: CD45RA+ positively selected. The source of these receptors is a man younger than 30 in good health. Some clones in this sample may be carry-over from other donors' samples.

The gene calls are TRBV27 and TRBJ2-2, with D tentatively TRBD2 (5 bases). The length of the CDR3 is 15 residues. Germline CDR1 reads MNHEY; CDR2 reads SMNVEV (reference sequence). The V gene lost 2 bases and the J gene lost 4 bases, with 11 bases spanning the gap. CDR3 loop: CASSLRGLSTGELFF. The CDR3 DNA reads as TGTGCCAGCAGTTTACGCGGGTTGAGCACCGGGGAGCTGTTTTTT.

The V gene is TRBV9, the J gene TRBJ2-1; perhaps TRBD1 as D (6 bases). The V gene's germline CDR1 is SGDLS and CDR2 YYNGEE. The length of the CDR3 is 13 residues. Trimming took 1 base from V and 5 from J, leaving 7 bases between them. The CDR3 sequence is CASSVSGDNEQFF. In nucleotides, the CDR3 is TGTGCCAGCAGCGTATCAGGGGACAATGAGCAGTTCTTC.

The gene calls are TRBV7-7 and TRBJ2-1; 9 nucleotides agree with TRBD2. Per the germline V gene, CDR1 is SSHAT and CDR2 is FNYEAQ (reference sequence). V dropped 1 base and J dropped 9; count of bases not matched to a gene: 7. CDR3 length: 15 residues. The CDR3 protein is CASSLVAGARGEQFF. CDR3 nucleotides: TGTGCCAGCAGCTTAGTAGCGGGAGCCCGGGGTGAGCAGTTCTTC.

The V call is TRBV14, the J call TRBJ2-1; D unresolved. The CDR3 spans 13 residues. V lost 2 bases and J lost 9, with 11 bases in between. Per germline, CDR1 SGHDN and CDR2 FVKESK. In DNA, the CDR3 is TGTGCCAGCAGCCAACGGGTCGGGTCTGAGCAGTTCTTC. Translation: CASSQRVGSEQFF.

The chain couples TRBV28 to TRBJ1-5; D is uncertain. The CDR3 consists of 15 residues. V was clipped by 1 base and J by 0 bases, with 7 bases between them. The germline V gene has CDR1 MDHEN and CDR2 SYDVKM. The CDR3 DNA is TGTGCCAGCAGTTTATACAGTTATAGCAATCAGCCCCAGCATTTT. The encoded protein is CASSLYSYSNQPQHF.

V usage is TRBV7-8 and J usage is TRBJ2-3; D uncertain. This CDR3 has 15 amino acids. CDR1 and CDR2 from the germline V gene are SGHVS and FQNEAQ. V shed 0 bases and J shed 0 bases, with 7 bases lying between them. Written as DNA, the CDR3 is TGTGCCAGCAGCTTAGCGGTAGCTAGCACAGATACGCAGTATTTT. The encoded protein is CASSLAVASTDTQYF.

CDR3 region: CASSLQGAEADTQYF. CDR3 DNA sequence: TGTGCCAGCTCGCTACAGGGGGCGGAGGCAGATACGCAGTATTTT. The rearrangement links TRBV18 to TRBJ2-3, with 9 bases matching TRBD1. Germline V gene data show CDR1 as KGHSH and CDR2 as LQKENI. The CDR3 is 15 residues long. V trimming: 6 bases; J trimming: 4 bases; junction bases outside the gene matches: 8.